A selection of T cell receptor beta chains follows, all from one sample in a study of T cell responses to AZD1222 COVID-19 vaccine. Measured with immunoSEQ multiplex PCR; TCRdb has only the in-frame clones, and not every one. The data contain 90,000 to 150,000 clones, 86% of them seen just once; the ten biggest clones take up more than 6.5%. Sequencing was performed on peripheral blood, taken on day 0 of AZD1222 vaccination. These TCRs come from an adult in good health. Each CDR3 is given with its conserved first and last residue.

V gene: TRBV19; CDR3 protein: CASSSGPFWKLFF
V gene: TRBV18; CDR3 protein: CASSGDPTMITEAFF
V gene: TRBV4-2; CDR3 protein: CASSQAYRTSTDTQYF
V gene: TRBV11-2; CDR3 protein: CASSLGGFNTGELFF
V gene: TRBV11-2; CDR3 protein: CASSLAGGTYNEQFF
V gene: TRBV19; CDR3 protein: CASSPRGGMRETQYF
V gene: TRBV7-9; CDR3 protein: CASSRGQGGETQYF
V gene: TRBV15; CDR3 protein: CATSNRGDNEQFF
V gene: TRBV28; CDR3 protein: CASSTRQGGETQYF
V gene: TRBV6-1; CDR3 protein: CASSELIEGLAGYNEQFF
V gene: TRBV9; CDR3 protein: CASSVDMWTEAFF
V gene: TRBV6-5; CDR3 protein: CASSQRNTEAFF
V gene: TRBV14; CDR3 protein: CASSQGQALVTGELFF
V gene: TRBV7-9; CDR3 protein: CATGGGLSNQPQHF
V gene: TRBV12-5; CDR3 protein: CASGLLPGEGRYTF
V gene: TRBV10-3; CDR3 protein: CAIGLAGGDEQYF
V gene: TRBV4-1; CDR3 protein: CASSHRTRGTDTQYF
V gene: TRBV6-4; CDR3 protein: CASSVWPNQPQHF
V gene: TRBV6-9; CDR3 protein: CARGKYPVGSKRYYEQYF
V gene: TRBV21-1; CDR3 protein: CASSTLRSTDTQYF
V gene: TRBV6-2/TRBV6-3; CDR3 protein: CASSHPAGGFDYGYTF
V gene: TRBV18; CDR3 protein: CASSQQGDEKLFF
V gene: TRBV19; CDR3 protein: CASSVQESSYNEQFF
V gene: TRBV3-1/TRBV3-2; CDR3 protein: CASSPRLGQSLHF
V gene: TRBV2; CDR3 protein: CASSVTVSVQTGEVGYGYTF
V gene: TRBV5-1; CDR3 protein: CASSPGQENTEAFF
V gene: TRBV27; CDR3 protein: CASFAAGTDTQYF
V gene: TRBV11-2; CDR3 protein: CASSLSGESNQPQHF
V gene: TRBV30; CDR3 protein: CAWSGTPRDEKLFF